A selection of T cell receptor beta chains follows, all from one sample in a study of cytotoxic CD8 clonotypes in ibrutinib-treated CLL. Libraries were prepared by immunoSEQ multiplex PCR; TCRdb keeps only in-frame clonotypes and omits some of them. The sample holds over 200,000 clones, more than 70% seen once. This sample comprised PBMCs, obtained after 12 months of ibrutinib treatment. These receptor sequences come from a human donor with chronic lymphocytic leukemia. Each CDR3 is given with its conserved first and last residue. D genes are given only for firm matches. Size is omitted from some rows. Given values are once, few, many or a class for expanded clones.

D: TRBD2; V: TRBV27; size: NA; J: TRBJ2-3; DNA: TGTGCCAGAACCCTCGGAGATATCGGGACTAGCGGGGGTAGCACAGATACGCAGTATTTT; CDR3: CARTLGDIGTSGGSTDTQYF
D: NA; V: TRBV29-1; size: NA; J: TRBJ2-2; DNA: TGCAGCGTGGGGAACACCGGGGAGCTGTTTTTT; CDR3: CSVGNTGELFF
D: NA; V: TRBV11-2; size: NA; J: TRBJ2-7; DNA: TGTGCCAGCAGCTGGGGCAGGGGAGGCGAGCAGTACTTC; CDR3: CASSWGRGGEQYF
D: TRBD2; V: TRBV11-2; size: NA; J: TRBJ2-7; DNA: TGTGCCAGCAGCTTAGGGTTCAGGACTAGCGGGAAGATTTACGAGCAGTACTTC; CDR3: CASSLGFRTSGKIYEQYF
D: TRBD1; V: TRBV27; size: NA; J: TRBJ2-1; DNA: TGTGCCAGCAGTTTACAAGGGGGCCTGTACAATGAGCAGTTCTTC; CDR3: CASSLQGGLYNEQFF
D: NA; V: TRBV2; size: NA; J: TRBJ2-2; DNA: TGTGCCAGCAGTGAAGCCGGGGACATGACCGGGGAGCTGTTTTTT; CDR3: CASSEAGDMTGELFF
D: NA; V: TRBV29-1; size: NA; J: TRBJ2-1; DNA: TGCAGCGTTGAAGATCTTGACCTAAACAATGAGCAGTTCTTC; CDR3: CSVEDLDLNNEQFF
D: NA; V: TRBV28; size: NA; J: TRBJ2-2; DNA: TGTGCCAGCACGTCGGGGGCCTTGATTACCGGGGAGCTGTTTTTT; CDR3: CASTSGALITGELFF
D: NA; V: TRBV10-3; size: NA; J: TRBJ1-4; DNA: TGTGCCATCAGTGTTGGGACGACCCGACTTAATGAAAAACTGTTTTTT; CDR3: CAISVGTTRLNEKLFF
D: NA; V: TRBV30; size: NA; J: TRBJ1-1; DNA: TGTGCCTGGAGGCCCTTGAACACTGAAGCTTTCTTT; CDR3: CAWRPLNTEAFF
D: NA; V: TRBV7-9; size: NA; J: TRBJ2-5; DNA: TGTGCCAGCAGCTTAGGAGGGGAAGAGACCCAGTACTTC; CDR3: CASSLGGEETQYF
D: NA; V: TRBV18; size: NA; J: TRBJ1-2; DNA: TGTGCCAGCTCACCCTCCTCGGAAGGGGCATTATATGGCTACACCTTC; CDR3: CASSPSSEGALYGYTF
D: NA; V: TRBV21-1; size: NA; J: TRBJ1-5; DNA: TGTGCCAGCAGTACCATGCTAGCTCATTGGCATCATCAGCCCCAGCATTTT; CDR3: CASSTMLAHWHHQPQHF
D: NA; V: TRBV11-1; size: NA; J: TRBJ2-3; DNA: TGTGCCAGCAGGGACAGTACTAGCACAGATACGCAGTATTTT; CDR3: CASRDSTSTDTQYF
D: NA; V: TRBV28; size: NA; J: TRBJ2-7; DNA: TGTGCCAGCAGTCCCACCACGTCGGGACAGCAGTACTTC; CDR3: CASSPTTSGQQYF
D: NA; V: TRBV18; size: NA; J: TRBJ2-5; DNA: TGTGCCAGCTACAGGAGTAGGGAAGAGACCCAGTACTTC; CDR3: CASYRSREETQYF
D: NA; V: TRBV6-1; size: once; J: TRBJ1-4; DNA: TGTGCCAGCAGTGAAGTACAGCTTAATGAAAAACTGTTTTTT; CDR3: CASSEVQLNEKLFF
D: TRBD1; V: TRBV5-1; size: NA; J: TRBJ2-3; DNA: TGCGCCAGCAGCTTTGGACAGGACACAGATACGCAGTATTTT; CDR3: CASSFGQDTDTQYF
D: NA; V: TRBV5-1; size: NA; J: TRBJ1-1; DNA: TGCGCCAGCAGCTTGGCCCAGGTTTTGAACACTGAAGCTTTCTTT; CDR3: CASSLAQVLNTEAFF
D: NA; V: TRBV9; size: NA; J: TRBJ1-1; DNA: TGTGCCAGCAGCGTAGGGGGGAGCACTGAAGCTTTCTTT; CDR3: CASSVGGSTEAFF
D: NA; V: TRBV30; size: few; J: TRBJ1-4; DNA: TGTGCCTGGAGTGGTATACAGGGAGGAGAAAAACTGTTTTTT; CDR3: CAWSGIQGGEKLFF
D: NA; V: TRBV28; size: NA; J: TRBJ1-3; DNA: TGTGCCAGCAGTTTCGGGGTGGGTGGAAACACCATATATTTT; CDR3: CASSFGVGGNTIYF
D: NA; V: TRBV7-9; size: NA; J: TRBJ1-4; DNA: TGTGCCAGCAGCCGTCAGACTAATGAAAAACTGTTTTTT; CDR3: CASSRQTNEKLFF
D: NA; V: TRBV11-2; size: NA; J: TRBJ2-2; DNA: TGTGCCAGCAGCTTAGTGGGCAGGGTGGTATCCGGGGAGCTGTTTTTT; CDR3: CASSLVGRVVSGELFF
D: NA; V: TRBV2; size: few; J: TRBJ2-7; DNA: TGTGCCAGCAGTGAAGTTGACCCCGGGCACGAGCAGTACTTC; CDR3: CASSEVDPGHEQYF
D: NA; V: TRBV4-1; size: NA; J: TRBJ1-5; DNA: TGCGCCAGCAGCCAAGGTCGTGGACAGCCCCAGCATTTT; CDR3: CASSQGRGQPQHF
D: NA; V: TRBV2; size: NA; J: TRBJ1-5; DNA: TGTGCCAGCACCAAGGAGATGGGCAATCAGCCCCAGCATTTT; CDR3: CASTKEMGNQPQHF
D: TRBD2; V: TRBV4-2; size: NA; J: TRBJ2-3; DNA: TGTGCCAGCAGCCAAGATCTCTCAACTAGCGGGGGCTTCACAGATACGCAGTATTTT; CDR3: CASSQDLSTSGGFTDTQYF
D: NA; V: TRBV5-1; size: NA; J: TRBJ1-2; DNA: TGCGCCAGCAGCCTGCAAGCGGGGGATTGGGATGGCTACACCTTC; CDR3: CASSLQAGDWDGYTF
D: NA; V: TRBV27; size: NA; J: TRBJ2-5; DNA: TGTGCCAGCAGTCCCTTTGGGTTGGGCGAGACCCAGTACTTC; CDR3: CASSPFGLGETQYF
D: NA; V: TRBV5-6; size: NA; J: TRBJ1-3; DNA: TGTGCCAGCAGCTTGGTTCCAGGCTCTGGAAACACCATATATTTT; CDR3: CASSLVPGSGNTIYF
D: NA; V: TRBV6-5; size: NA; J: TRBJ2-3; DNA: TGTGCCAGCAGTTACTCGACCCCCGACACAGATACGCAGTATTTT; CDR3: CASSYSTPDTDTQYF
D: NA; V: TRBV2; size: NA; J: TRBJ2-7; DNA: TGTGCCAGCAGCACTGACTCCTACGAGCAGTACTTC; CDR3: CASSTDSYEQYF
D: NA; V: TRBV9; size: NA; J: TRBJ2-7; DNA: TGTGCCAGCAGCCCGGGGGCTTTAACCTACGAGCAGTACTTC; CDR3: CASSPGALTYEQYF
D: TRBD1; V: TRBV4-2; size: NA; J: TRBJ2-1; DNA: TGTGCCAGCAGCCATGACAGGGTCCCCTCTCTGGCGCAGTTCTTC; CDR3: CASSHDRVPSLAQFF
D: TRBD1; V: TRBV9; size: NA; J: TRBJ1-1; DNA: TGTGCCAGCAGCGAGGGGCAGGGGGCTGGGAACACTGAAGCTTTCTTT; CDR3: CASSEGQGAGNTEAFF
D: NA; V: TRBV5-1; size: NA; J: TRBJ1-1; DNA: TGCGCCAGCAGCTTGGACACTTACACTGAAGCTTTCTTT; CDR3: CASSLDTYTEAFF
D: NA; V: TRBV11-2; size: NA; J: TRBJ1-5; DNA: TGTGCCAGCAGCTTGATGGGGGGCCCCAATCAGCCCCAGCATTTT; CDR3: CASSLMGGPNQPQHF
D: NA; V: TRBV5-1; size: NA; J: TRBJ1-1; DNA: TGCGCCAGCAGCTTGGCGGGCAGGGGATCAATGTACACTGAAGCTTTCTTT; CDR3: CASSLAGRGSMYTEAFF
D: NA; V: TRBV2; size: NA; J: TRBJ2-5; DNA: TGTGCCGGCCGGAGAGGGGCTGGGGAGACCCAGTACTTC; CDR3: CAGRRGAGETQYF
D: NA; V: TRBV7-3; size: NA; J: TRBJ1-1; DNA: TGTGCCAGCAGCTTAGAACCAGGGCTCCCCACTGAAGCTTTCTTT; CDR3: CASSLEPGLPTEAFF
D: NA; V: TRBV29-1; size: NA; J: TRBJ2-4; DNA: TGCAGCGTTGTGCAAAACATTCAGTACTTC; CDR3: CSVVQNIQYF
D: NA; V: TRBV5-1; size: NA; J: TRBJ2-1; DNA: TGCGCCAGCCGGCCCTCATGGGGGTACTACAATGAGCAGTTCTTC; CDR3: CASRPSWGYYNEQFF
D: TRBD1; V: TRBV7-2; size: NA; J: TRBJ1-5; DNA: TGTGCCAGCAGCTACACAGGGGGCGCGGTCCAGCCCCAGCATTTT; CDR3: CASSYTGGAVQPQHF
D: TRBD1; V: TRBV5-1; size: NA; J: TRBJ2-2; DNA: TGCGCCAGCAGCTTGAATGCGGGGACAGGGGCTGACGCGAACACCGGGGAGCTGTTTTTT; CDR3: CASSLNAGTGADANTGELFF
D: NA; V: TRBV7-9; size: NA; J: TRBJ2-7; DNA: TGTGCCAGCAGCTTCGGGACCAACTACGAGCAGTACTTC; CDR3: CASSFGTNYEQYF
D: NA; V: TRBV18; size: NA; J: TRBJ1-3; DNA: TGTGCCAGCTCACCCTTACCAGGGACGGGAGACACCATATATTTT; CDR3: CASSPLPGTGDTIYF
D: NA; V: TRBV5-8; size: few; J: TRBJ1-2; DNA: TGTGCCAGCAGCCCCACATGGCCAGGCTACACCTTC; CDR3: CASSPTWPGYTF
D: NA; V: TRBV28; size: NA; J: TRBJ2-5; DNA: TGTGCCAGCAGTCCCTCCCTCCGCAGAGAGACCCAGTACTTC; CDR3: CASSPSLRRETQYF
D: NA; V: TRBV10-1; size: NA; J: TRBJ2-7; DNA: TGCGCCAGCAGTGATCTACGGACAGCCGTCAAGCAGTACTTC; CDR3: CASSDLRTAVKQYF
D: NA; V: TRBV7-2; size: NA; J: TRBJ2-3; DNA: TGTGCCAGCAGCCTACTAAGAGATACGCAGTATTTT; CDR3: CASSLLRDTQYF
D: NA; V: TRBV7-6; size: NA; J: TRBJ2-4; DNA: TGTGCCAGCAGCTTAGAGGCCGTAGGATCGGGCAAAAACATTCAGTACTTC; CDR3: CASSLEAVGSGKNIQYF
D: NA; V: TRBV5-1; size: NA; J: TRBJ1-5; DNA: TGCGCCAGCAGCTTGGCCGGGTCGCACCCCCAGCATTTT; CDR3: CASSLAGSHPQHF
D: NA; V: TRBV7-9; size: NA; J: TRBJ2-1; DNA: TGTGCCAGCAGCCTAATCCAGGGGCCGAATGAGCAGTTCTTC; CDR3: CASSLIQGPNEQFF
D: NA; V: TRBV18; size: NA; J: TRBJ2-3; DNA: TGTGCCAGCTCACCTCAAAGCGTCGGAGGAACAGATACGCAGTATTTT; CDR3: CASSPQSVGGTDTQYF